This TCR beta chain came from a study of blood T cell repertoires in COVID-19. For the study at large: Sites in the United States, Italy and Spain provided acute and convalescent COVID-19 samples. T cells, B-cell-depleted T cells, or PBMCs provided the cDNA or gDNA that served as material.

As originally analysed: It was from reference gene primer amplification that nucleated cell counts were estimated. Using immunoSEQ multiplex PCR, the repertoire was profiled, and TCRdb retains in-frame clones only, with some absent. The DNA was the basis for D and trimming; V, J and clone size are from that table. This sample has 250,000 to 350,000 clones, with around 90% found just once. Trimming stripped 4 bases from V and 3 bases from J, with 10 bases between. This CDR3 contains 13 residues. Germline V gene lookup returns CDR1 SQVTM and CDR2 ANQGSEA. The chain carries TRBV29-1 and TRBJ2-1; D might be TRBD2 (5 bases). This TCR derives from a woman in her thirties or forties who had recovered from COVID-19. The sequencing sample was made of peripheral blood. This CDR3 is CSVGALGYNEQFF. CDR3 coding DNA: TGCAGCGTTGGGGCACTAGGCTACAATGAGCAGTTCTTC.